This record looks at one TCR beta chain sequence and its context. Antigen specificity is unknown. Reverse transcription of all isolated RNA meant that expressed TCRB transcripts were sequenced. Generated by immunoSEQ multiplex PCR, the TCRdb table keeps only in-frame clones and is missing some. The top ten hold 1% of the sample, which has 250,000 to 300,000 clones, 8% seen once. This CDR3 comprises 14 residues. V was cut by 10 bases and J by 0 bases, with 13 bases left in between. Germline values: CDR1 MNHNS, CDR2 SASEGT. This entry belongs to a study of beta chain features in type 1 diabetes. General study points: Compared to healthy donors, patients appeared to have naive, central memory and Treg TCRB repertoires that were more alike.

The receptor comes from a woman younger than 35 in good health. Sequences were obtained from central memory CD4+ T cells from blood. V and J are TRBV6-1 and TRBJ1-5; possible D gene TRBD1, 5 bases. CDR3 protein: CATRQRNSNQPQHF. The DNA for the CDR3 is TGTGCCACAAGACAGAGAAATAGCAATCAGCCCCAGCATTTT.